These 19 T cell receptor beta chains were all obtained from the same sample, sequenced in a study of regulatory T cells in long-lasting Graves disease. Arm-PCR with iRepertoire HTBI primers amplified the CDR3 regions for these TCR beta libraries. TCRdb ran MiXCR on the multiplex PCR reads and lists one entry per CDR3 protein. Of almost 450,000 distinct CDR3 sequences listed, less than 20% were seen once; the top ten hold about 10%. Time point of the sample: newly diagnosed GD, antithyroid drugs for less than 3 months. The TCR library was made from RNA that had been extracted from PBMCs in TRIzol. The same data also contributed to another study, on T cells in Graves' hyperthyroidism and ophthalmopathy.

Source: peripheral blood mononuclear cells (PBMCs), taken at new diagnosis, from a patient treated with antithyroid drugs. These receptors were taken from a woman aged 30 to 39 with Graves disease.

In this sample, this clonotype turned up many times. The rearrangement joins TRBV5-6 to TRBJ1-1; D might be TRBD1 (5 bases). Trimming stripped 3 bases from V and 10 bases from J, with 16 bases between. This CDR3 is 13 amino acids long. Per germline, CDR1 SGHDT and CDR2 YYEEEE. In DNA form, the CDR3 reads TGTGCCAGCAGCTCGGACACCGAAGCGGCAGCTTTCTTT. The encoded protein is CASSSDTEAAAFF.

This clonotype has at least ten counts. The rearrangement links TRBV7-9 to TRBJ1-1; D not certain. The length of the CDR3 is 15 residues. V lost 4 bases and J lost 1, with 13 bases in between. Germline V gives CDR1 SEHNR, CDR2 FQNEAQ (reference sequence). CDR3 sequence: CASSSRPATNTEAFF. CDR3 bases: TGTGCCAGCAGCTCCCGGCCCGCAACGAACACTGAAGCTTTCTTT. Full variable domain (remainder filled in from reference TRBV7-9 and TRBJ1-1): DTGVSQNPRHKITKRGQNVTFRCDPISEHNRLYWYRQTLGQGPEFLTYFQNEAQLEKSRLLSDRFSAERPKGSFSTLEIQRTEQGDSAMYLCASSSRPATNTEAFFGQGTRLTVV.

This clonotype was recorded many times. The chain has TRBV2 and TRBJ2-5, with 9 positions matching TRBD1. CDR1 and CDR2 from the germline V gene are SNHLY and FYNNEI. The CDR3 is 13 amino acids. J gave up 5 bases and V 4 bases, and 2 bases lay outside the gene matches. CDR3 sequence (DNA): TGTGCCAGCAGTGCCGGACAGGGGGAGACCCAGTACTTC. This gives the protein CASSAGQGETQYF.

In this sample, this clonotype turned up a few times. The chain couples TRBV15 to TRBJ2-7, with 8 bases fitting TRBD1. Unmatched junction bases numbered 4, after V lost 2 bases and J lost 7 bases. The CDR3 runs to 13 residues. The germline V gene has CDR1 LNHNV and CDR2 YYDKDF (reference sequence). The CDR3 is CATSRSQGGEQYF. DNA for the CDR3: TGTGCCACCAGCAGATCACAGGGGGGAGAGCAGTACTTC. Using reference TRBV15 and TRBJ2-7 for the parts outside the CDR3, the full variable domain is DAMVIQNPRYQVTQFGKPVTLSCSQTLNHNVMYWYQQKSSQAPKLLFHYYDKDFNNEADTPDNFQSRRPNTSFCFLDIRSPGLGDTAMYLCATSRSQGGEQYFGPGTRLTVT.

This clonotype appeared many times. The chain links TRBV4-3 to TRBJ1-4, with D possibly TRBD1 on 5 matching bases. The V end was cut by 1 base, the J end by 6 bases, with 12 bases between. The CDR3 length is 15 residues. Germline CDR1 and CDR2: LGHNA and YSLEER. CDR3 nucleotide sequence: TGCGCCAGCAGCCAAGTCCGGGCAGGGCATGAAAAACTGTTTTTT. Its protein is CASSQVRAGHEKLFF.

This clonotype was seen a handful of times. A much larger clone differs by one base, so this may be a read error. The DNA of the CDR3 is TGTGCCAGCAGTTTTTTGGGGACTGGCGAGCGGTACTTC. This gives the protein CASSFLGTGERYF. V usage is TRBV28 and J usage is TRBJ2-7, with a tentative D call TRBD2 (6 bases). Germline CDR1 MDHEN, CDR2 SYDVKM. CDR3 length equals 13 residues.

The chain employs TRBV11-1 and TRBJ2-1; 9 positions agree with TRBD2. This CDR3 is built from 14 residues. V was pared by 8 bases and J by 6 bases, with 8 bases of the junction left unmatched. The germline V gene has CDR1 SGHAT and CDR2 FQDESV (reference sequence). The CDR3 here is CASRGSGSTNEQFF. The CDR3 DNA reads as TGTGCCAGCCGAGGTAGCGGGAGTACCAATGAGCAGTTCTTC.

This clonotype was detected many times. The chain recombines TRBV2 with TRBJ2-7; 9 bases match TRBD2. The V gene's germline CDR1 is SNHLY and CDR2 FYNNEI. The length of the CDR3 is 16 residues. After removal of 2 bases from V and 0 bases from J, the junction contained 5 bases not matched to a gene. The CDR3 region is CASSERAGGPSYEQYF. CDR3 nucleotide sequence: TGTGCCAGCAGTGAAAGGGCGGGAGGGCCCTCCTACGAGCAGTACTTC.

The chain combines TRBV29-1 with TRBJ2-1; a possible D gene is TRBD2 (5 bases). The CDR3 runs to 11 residues. V lost 4 bases to trimming and J lost 8 bases, with 9 bases between them. Germline loops: CDR1 SQVTM, CDR2 ANQGSEA. The CDR3 is CSVVRGDEQFF. For the CDR3, the DNA is TGCAGCGTTGTCCGGGGTGATGAGCAGTTCTTC.

This clonotype was recorded many times. The chain carries TRBV28 and TRBJ2-5; 8 positions agree with TRBD1. This CDR3 is built from 13 residues. Germline V gene lookup returns CDR1 MDHEN and CDR2 SYDVKM. Germline trimming cut 6 bases from V and 3 bases from J; bases unmatched to any gene: 3. The CDR3 sequence is CASRIQGEETQYF. The CDR3 coding sequence is TGTGCCAGCAGGATACAGGGGGAAGAGACCCAGTACTTC.

This clonotype was counted between two and nine times. The rearrangement joins TRBV27 to TRBJ2-7, with 8 positions matching TRBD1. The V segment lost 6 bases and the J segment 3 bases; nucleotides outside the gene matches: 7. Germline lookup yields CDR1 MNHEY and CDR2 SMNVEV (reference sequence). This CDR3 comprises 14 residues. The CDR3 DNA follows: TGTGCCAGCAGAATTACAGGGGGGCTCTACGAGCAGTACTTC. It translates to CASRITGGLYEQYF.

The V and J genes are TRBV7-2 and TRBJ2-1; 7 bases are a match to TRBD2. Germline V gene sequence: CDR1 SGHTA, CDR2 FQGNSA. This CDR3 comprises 16 residues. The ends lost 5 bases at V and 0 bases at J; junction bases unmatched: 7. The DNA for the CDR3 is TGTGCCAGCAGCGGCAGACCGGGAGGCTCCTACAATGAGCAGTTCTTC. Encoded protein: CASSGRPGGSYNEQFF.

This clonotype was found many times. V is TRBV20-1 and J is TRBJ2-5, with 10 bases matching TRBD2. The V gene end was trimmed by 6 bases and the J gene end by 5 bases; junction bases not matched to a gene: 15. Germline V gene data show CDR1 as DFQATT and CDR2 as SNEGSKA (reference sequence). The CDR3 is 16 amino acids. This chain's CDR3 is CSARSGRAPWVETQYF. CDR3 bases: TGCAGTGCGAGAAGCGGGAGGGCCCCTTGGGTCGAGACCCAGTACTTC.

This clonotype was counted many times. A clone one base away is much larger, so this may be a read error. This chain connects TRBV6-1 to TRBJ2-5; a possible D gene is TRBD1 (5 bases). This CDR3 spans 12 amino acids. With 6 bases removed from V and 2 bases from J, the gap between germline ends came to 7 bases. Germline CDR1 is MNHNS and CDR2 is SASEGT. In nucleotides, the CDR3 is TGTGCCAGCAGCAGGGTACAAGAGACCCAGTACTTC. As protein: CASSRVQETQYF.

In its sample, this clonotype was seen a few times. As DNA, the CDR3 is TGTGCCAGCAGTCCCGGACAGGGCCTCTCGGGACGGAGCGGTGGGAACACCATATATTTT. Protein product: CASSPGQGLSGRSGGNTIYF. This chain joins TRBV6-1 and TRBJ1-3; 8 nucleotides align to TRBD1. V lost 5 bases and J lost 7; bases outside the gene matches: 25. The CDR3 runs 20 residues. Germline CDR1 MNHNS, CDR2 SASEGT.

The chain recombines TRBV19 with TRBJ2-1; no reliable D call. The assigned J gene may be wrong: the sequence end matches TRBJ2-5 better. CDR3 length: 13 residues. In germline, CDR1 is LNHDA, CDR2 SQIVND (reference sequence). Here the CDR3 DNA reads TGTGCCAGTAGTTGGGATGTACAAGAGACCCAGTACTTC. This encodes CASSWDVQETQYF.

About this clonotype itself: Since a much larger clone is just one base distant, this may be a read error. The chain has TRBV15 and TRBJ1-1, with D unresolved. CDR1 is LNHNV and CDR2 is YYDKDF in the germline V gene (reference sequence). The CDR3 covers 13 residues. V was cut by 8 bases and J by 7 bases, with 17 bases left in between. The CDR3 protein is CATSRAAELEAFF. The CDR3 DNA reads as TGTGCCACCTCTAGGGCCGCGGAGCTTGAAGCTTTCTTT.

At least ten counts were recorded for this clonotype. The rearrangement joins TRBV7-2 to TRBJ2-7; tentative D call: TRBD1 (6 bases). V gave up 2 bases and J gave up 9 bases, with 14 bases separating them. This CDR3 has 13 residues. Germline loops: CDR1 SGHTA, CDR2 FQGNSA. The CDR3 protein is CASSLSIQGSQYF. The CDR3 DNA is TGTGCCAGCAGCTTAAGTATACAGGGATCGCAGTACTTC.

This clonotype was recorded many times. The chain joins TRBV6-1 to TRBJ2-1; 7 bases fit TRBD2. V gave up 5 bases and J gave up 8 bases; unmatched junction bases: 9. This CDR3 region has 14 residues. From germline, CDR1 is MNHNS and CDR2 SASEGT. The CDR3 is CASSRVAGDHEQFF. The CDR3 coding sequence is TGTGCCAGCAGTAGGGTGGCGGGAGACCATGAGCAGTTCTTC.